The clone carrying this TCR beta chain was seen only a few times. Its matching antigen is unknown. This record belongs to a study of read filtering for tumor transcriptome and immune sequencing. Study-wide context: The cohort had roughly 17 men and approximately 13 women aged about 47 to 90, mean around 63 years. Revised staging placed eight or nine patients in R-ISS I, some 17 in II, more than 5 in III. TCR-mapped reads were about 4 to 11 million with IR-seq versus roughly 75 to 1,400 with RNA-seq.

Study results and limitations: The sorted CD138-negative fraction was a mixed bone marrow immune population, not purified T cells.

This library used around 400 ng RNA and molecular barcoded adaptors spanning alpha/delta and beta/gamma chains. TCRdb re-derived calls from the reads in MiXCR, one entry per CDR3 protein. The sample has 100,000 to 150,000 distinct CDR3 sequences, 10% to 15% seen once. Germline values: CDR1 DFQATT, CDR2 SNEGSKA (reference sequence). The CDR3 is made up of 13 amino acids. Trimming removed 0 bases from V and 5 bases from J, with 10 bases in between. V gene TRBV20-1 combines with J gene TRBJ1-2; D possibly corresponds to TRBD1 (5 bases). Specimen: a population of CD138-negative cells sorted from bone marrow. This TCR derives from a donor over 35 with multiple myeloma. The CDR3 loop reads CSAREVGTYGYTF. CDR3 nucleotide sequence: TGCAGTGCTAGAGAAGTGGGGACGTATGGCTACACCTTC.